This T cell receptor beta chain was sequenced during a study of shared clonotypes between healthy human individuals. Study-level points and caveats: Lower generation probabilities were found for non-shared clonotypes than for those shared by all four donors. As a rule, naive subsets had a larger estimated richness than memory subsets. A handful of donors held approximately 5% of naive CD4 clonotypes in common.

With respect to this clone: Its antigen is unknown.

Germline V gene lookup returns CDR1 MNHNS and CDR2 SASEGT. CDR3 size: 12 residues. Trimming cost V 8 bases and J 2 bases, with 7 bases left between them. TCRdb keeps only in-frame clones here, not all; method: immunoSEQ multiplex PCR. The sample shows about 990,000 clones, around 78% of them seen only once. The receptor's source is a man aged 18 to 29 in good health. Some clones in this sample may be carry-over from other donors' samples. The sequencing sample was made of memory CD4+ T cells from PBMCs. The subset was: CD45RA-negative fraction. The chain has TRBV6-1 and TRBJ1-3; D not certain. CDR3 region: CASYSPGNTIYF. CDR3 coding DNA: TGTGCCAGCTACAGCCCTGGAAACACCATATATTTT.